The 30 T cell receptor beta chains listed next were all sequenced from one sample in a study of regulatory T cells in long-lasting Graves disease. Time point in this sample: persistent/refractory GD, antithyroid drugs over 5 years with positive TRAb. PBMC RNA was the source of the TCR library. CDR3 regions were amplified by Arm-PCR using iRepertoire HTBI primers to build TCR beta libraries. MiXCR, run by TCRdb on the multiplex PCR reads, gives a single entry per CDR3 protein. The repertoire includes some 280,000 distinct CDR3 sequences, 22% of them detected once, and approximately 53% sits in the top ten. This material consisted of peripheral blood mononuclear cells (PBMCs), taken when the disease was refractory, from a patient treated with antithyroid drugs. The receptor source for this set is a female donor with Graves disease.

This rearrangement joins TRBV10-1 to TRBJ1-6; 7 bases line up with TRBD1. Per the germline V gene, CDR1 is WNHNN and CDR2 is SYGVQD (reference sequence). This CDR3 has 15 amino acids. The trim removed 8 bases at V and 8 bases at J, leaving 12 bases unmatched. CDR3 coding DNA: TGCGCCAGCGGGAGGACGGGACAGATAGATTCACCCCTCCACTTT. Encoded protein: CASGRTGQIDSPLHF.

This clonotype was seen more than once but under ten times. J is TRBJ1-6 and V is TRBV6-1; 10 positions match TRBD1. This CDR3 spans 14 amino acids. V gave up 7 bases and J gave up 11 bases; unmatched junction bases: 8. Per the germline V gene, CDR1 is MNHNS and CDR2 is SASEGT. The CDR3 DNA follows: TGTGCCAGCAAGAAGGGGACAGGGGTGACACCCCTCCACTTT. This sequence encodes CASKKGTGVTPLHF.

This clonotype was seen ten or more times. The chain couples TRBV6-1 to TRBJ1-5; 8 bases match TRBD1. From germline, CDR1 is MNHNS and CDR2 SASEGT. The CDR3 consists of 14 residues. The V and J ends lost 5 bases and 5 bases, in that order; junction bases with no gene match: 5. CDR3 coding DNA: TGTGCCAGCAGTAGGGGACAGGTGGATCAGCCCCAGCATTTT. Translation: CASSRGQVDQPQHF.

The chain recombines TRBV6-5 with TRBJ2-2; D might be TRBD2 (5 bases). Trimming took 1 base from V and 8 from J, leaving 14 bases between them. CDR3 length: 15 residues. Germline loops: CDR1 MNHEY, CDR2 SVGAGI. CDR3 sequence: CASSYFRQEAGELFF. CDR3 DNA sequence: TGTGCCAGCAGTTACTTTCGTCAGGAGGCTGGGGAGCTGTTTTTT.

This clonotype was seen many times. The rearrangement links TRBV7-2 to TRBJ2-7, with D perhaps being TRBD1 or TRBD2 (5 bases each). In germline, CDR1 is SGHTA, CDR2 FQGNSA. The CDR3 is 13 residues long. Trimming stripped 2 bases from V and 2 bases from J, with 7 bases between. In DNA, the CDR3 is TGTGCCAGCAGCTTAATGGGGGCCTACGAGCAGTACTTC. This codes for CASSLMGAYEQYF.

The V call is TRBV6-6, the J call TRBJ2-1; 11 nucleotides agree with TRBD2. The V gene's germline CDR1 is MNHNY and CDR2 SVGAGI (reference sequence). This CDR3 contains 15 residues. V shed 4 bases and J 8 bases; nucleotides not matched to a gene: 7. This CDR3 reads CASSSTSGSAYEQFF. CDR3 nucleotides: TGTGCCAGCAGTTCCACTAGCGGGAGTGCCTATGAGCAGTTCTTC.

In regard to this clonotype: One base away lies a much larger clone, so this may be a sequencing read error. The rearrangement joins TRBV28 to TRBJ2-5; D is possibly TRBD2 (5 bases). V was cut by 5 bases and J by 5 bases, with 9 bases left in between. The CDR3 contains 12 residues. The germline V gene encodes CDR1 MDHEN and CDR2 SYDVKM. DNA for the CDR3: TGTGCCAGCAGTGGACTCCCGGAGACCCAGTACTTC. Translation: CASSGLPETQYF.

The rearrangement joins TRBV13 to TRBJ2-7; D may be TRBD2 (5 bases). The germline CDR1 and CDR2 sequences are PRHDT and FYEKMQ (reference sequence). The V and J ends lost 0 bases and 3 bases respectively, with 12 bases between them. The length of the CDR3 is 15 residues. CDR3 nucleotides: TGTGCCAGCAGCTTAGGCCCCTTTGAGGGCTACGAGCAGTACTTC. Protein product: CASSLGPFEGYEQYF.

This clonotype has more than one count but fewer than ten. The genes are TRBV9 and TRBJ1-3; no clear D gene. Per germline, CDR1 SGDLS and CDR2 YYNGEE. This CDR3 has 15 residues. The V gene lost 0 bases and the J gene lost 3 bases, with 10 bases spanning the gap. The CDR3 loop is CASSVAIGFGNTIYF. DNA for the CDR3: TGTGCCAGCAGCGTAGCTATCGGTTTTGGAAACACCATATATTTT.

The gene calls are TRBV28 and TRBJ2-1; 7 positions agree with TRBD2. The junction had 16 bases not matched to a gene; V was cut back by 5 bases and J by 0 bases. Looked up from germline, CDR1 is MDHEN and CDR2 is SYDVKM. This CDR3 is built from 19 residues. In DNA, the CDR3 is TGTGCCAGCAGTCCCTTACCTTTGACTAGCAGGAGCTCCTACAATGAGCAGTTCTTC. This gives the protein CASSPLPLTSRSSYNEQFF.

This clonotype was recorded many times. The V and J genes are TRBV7-2 and TRBJ1-2; 9 bases are a match to TRBD1. Trimming removed 7 bases from V and 0 bases from J; junction bases left unmatched: 9. The germline gives CDR1 SGHTA, CDR2 FQGNSA. This CDR3 contains 16 residues. This CDR3 is CASTKTGGEANYGYTF. The CDR3 bases are TGTGCCAGCACCAAAACAGGGGGCGAAGCTAACTATGGCTACACCTTC.

The chain carries TRBV9 and TRBJ2-5, with 10 bases lining up with TRBD1. The germline V gene encodes CDR1 SGDLS and CDR2 YYNGEE. The CDR3 totals 14 residues. J gave up 6 bases and V 3 bases, and 5 bases lay outside the gene matches. This chain's CDR3 is CASSAGDRGQTQYF. Written as DNA, the CDR3 is TGTGCCAGCAGCGCGGGGGACAGGGGTCAGACCCAGTACTTC. Full variable domain (remainder filled in from reference TRBV9 and TRBJ2-5): DSGVTQTPKHLITATGQRVTLRCSPRSGDLSVYWYQQSLDQGLQFLIQYYNGEERAKGNILERFSAQQFPDLHSELNLSSLELGDSALYFCASSAGDRGQTQYFGPGTRLLVL.

A remark on this clonotype: One base away lies a much larger clone, so this may be a sequencing read error. V usage is TRBV27 and J usage is TRBJ1-6; D is ambiguous. Germline V lookup: CDR1 MNHEY, CDR2 SMNVEV (reference sequence). CDR3 length equals 12 residues. The CDR3 DNA reads TGTGCCGGCAGTTTCTTCAATTCACCCCTCCACTTT. Protein sequence: CAGSFFNSPLHF.

The chain joins TRBV30 to TRBJ1-1; the D is unclear. Trimming cost V 2 bases and J 7 bases, with 11 bases left between them. Germline loops: CDR1 GTSNPN, CDR2 SVGIG (reference sequence). The CDR3 is 12 amino acids. This chain's CDR3 is CAWSLRGYEAFF. In nucleotides, the CDR3 is TGTGCCTGGAGTCTCCGAGGTTATGAAGCTTTCTTT.

The CDR3 bases are TGTGCCAGCAGTTACTCGCGGGAAACTTCCTACGAGCAGTACTTC. Translation: CASSYSRETSYEQYF. This rearrangement joins TRBV7-9 to TRBJ2-7; D perhaps matches TRBD2 (6 bases). The CDR3 has 15 amino acids. The V end was cut by 6 bases, the J end by 1 base, with 16 bases between. Germline V gene data show CDR1 as SEHNR and CDR2 as FQNEAQ (reference sequence).

Remarks on this clonotype: This could be a read error, since a much larger clone is one nucleotide away. The chain joins TRBV2 to TRBJ1-1; D is perhaps TRBD1 (6 bases). The CDR3 sequence is 15 residues long. Germline V lookup: CDR1 SNHLY, CDR2 FYNNEI. The CDR3 loop is CASSKTPGANTKAFF. The DNA of the CDR3 is TGTGCCAGCAGTAAAACCCCAGGGGCTAACACTAAAGCTTTCTTT.

Written as DNA, the CDR3 is TGCGCCAGCAGCCAATCCCCCAATAGCAATCAGCCCCAGCATTTT. Residues: CASSQSPNSNQPQHF. The rearrangement uses TRBV4-3 and TRBJ1-5; no definite D call. Trimming took off 2 bases at V and 0 bases at J, with 8 bases between the two ends. CDR1 is LGHNA, CDR2 YSLEER, per germline. The CDR3 length is 15 residues.

A single count supports this clonotype. This chain connects TRBV6-1 to TRBJ2-1; 7 bases are shared with TRBD1. V was pared by 7 bases and J by 5 bases, with 8 bases of the junction left unmatched. This CDR3 region has 14 residues. CDR1 and CDR2 from the germline V gene are MNHNS and SASEGT. The CDR3: CASTNPTGNNEQFF. The DNA for the CDR3 is TGTGCCAGCACCAACCCGACAGGGAACAATGAGCAGTTCTTC.

On this clonotype itself: This may arise from a read error, as a much more abundant clone is one base away. The rearrangement uses TRBV29-1 and TRBJ2-5, with D tentatively TRBD2 (5 bases). V was clipped by 7 bases and J by 2 bases, with 11 bases between them. The germline gives CDR1 SQVTM, CDR2 ANQGSEA. CDR3 length: 12 residues. CDR3 in DNA: TGCAGCGCTGATGGACTTCAAGAGACCCAGTACTTC. This codes for CSADGLQETQYF.

This clonotype has a handful of counts. V and J are TRBV19 and TRBJ2-2, with TRBD2 identical over 7 bases. The CDR3 sequence is 16 residues long. Trimming removed 2 bases from V and 0 bases from J; junction bases left unmatched: 3. Germline V gene lookup returns CDR1 LNHDA and CDR2 SQIVND (reference sequence). DNA of the CDR3: TGTGCCAGTAGTATAAAGGCGGGAGCGAACACCGGGGAGCTGTTTTTT. It translates to CASSIKAGANTGELFF.

The gene calls are TRBV7-3 and TRBJ1-2; maybe TRBD1 (5 bases). Trimming removed 3 bases at V and 4 bases at J, with 12 bases between. The length of the CDR3 is 14 residues. Germline V gene data show CDR1 as SGHTA and CDR2 as FQGTGA. CDR3 nucleotides: TGTGCCAGCAGCTTGGGTGGGGCGGGCTATGGCTACACCTTC. This encodes CASSLGGAGYGYTF. The full variable domain, with the rest looked up from reference TRBV7-3 and TRBJ1-2, is GAGVSQTPSNKVTEKGKYVELRCDPISGHTALYWYRQSLGQGPEFLIYFQGTGAADDSGLPNDRFFAVRPEGSVSTLKIQRTERGDSAVYLCASSLGGAGYGYTFGSGTRLTVV.

This clonotype was detected ten times or more. The rearrangement joins TRBV28 to TRBJ1-6, with D perhaps TRBD1 (6 bases). The germline gives CDR1 MDHEN, CDR2 SYDVKM. Trimming left V 5 bases short and J 8 bases short, with 19 bases between. The CDR3 is 16 amino acids. The CDR3 DNA is TGTGCCAGCAGTACCCCTCAACAGGGTTATGATTCACCCCTCCACTTT. Translating it yields CASSTPQQGYDSPLHF.

The chain links TRBV6-1 to TRBJ2-1; 7 bases agree with TRBD2. The J segment lost 0 bases and the V segment lost 6 bases, leaving 2 bases of the junction unmatched. CDR1 and CDR2 from the germline V gene are MNHNS and SASEGT. The CDR3 contains 14 residues. DNA for the CDR3: TGTGCCAGCAGCGGGGGGACCTCCTACAATGAGCAGTTCTTC. As protein: CASSGGTSYNEQFF.

This clonotype came up many times. The chain recombines TRBV7-2 with TRBJ2-7; tentatively, D is TRBD1 (6 bases). V lost 3 bases and J lost 4, with 16 bases in between. Germline V CDR1 and CDR2: SGHTA, FQGNSA. The CDR3 spans 15 residues. CDR3 amino acids: CASSLAGATRYEQYF. In DNA form, the CDR3 reads TGTGCCAGCAGCTTGGCAGGGGCGACTCGATACGAGCAGTACTTC.

The CDR3 DNA follows: TGTGCCAGCAGCGGGGGAGAACTGAACACTGAAGCTTTCTTT. Protein product: CASSGGELNTEAFF. The rearrangement joins TRBV2 to TRBJ1-1, with a possible D match to TRBD1 (5 bases). With 6 bases removed from V and 0 bases from J, the gap between germline ends came to 11 bases. Per the germline V gene, CDR1 is SNHLY and CDR2 is FYNNEI. This CDR3 contains 14 residues.

A few counts support this clonotype. The genes are TRBV28 and TRBJ1-5; D gene uncertain. Per germline, CDR1 MDHEN and CDR2 SYDVKM. The CDR3 has 12 amino acids. V dropped 6 bases and J dropped 7 bases, with 10 bases sitting between them. The CDR3 loop reads CASRRPPQPQHF. In nucleotides, the CDR3 is TGTGCCAGCAGAAGGCCCCCCCAGCCCCAGCATTTT.

The chain couples TRBV6-5 to TRBJ1-1; possible D gene TRBD1, 6 bases. Per the germline V gene, CDR1 is MNHEY and CDR2 is SVGAGI. This CDR3 is built from 15 residues. V dropped 0 bases and J dropped 4 bases, with 12 bases sitting between them. The CDR3 sequence is CASSYSTRDTTEAFF. The CDR3 DNA reads TGTGCCAGCAGTTACTCGACTAGGGACACCACTGAAGCTTTCTTT.

This clonotype was found many times. The J gene is TRBJ2-2, the V gene TRBV20-1, with TRBD2 identical over 7 bases. The V gene's germline CDR1 is DFQATT and CDR2 SNEGSKA (reference sequence). V shed 4 bases, J shed 1 base, and the junction held 6 bases outside the gene matches. The CDR3 spans 15 residues. The CDR3: CSATKAGVNTGELFF. The CDR3 bases are TGCAGTGCTACCAAGGCGGGGGTGAACACCGGGGAGCTGTTTTTT.

Many counts were recorded for this clonotype. V is TRBV6-1 and J is TRBJ2-5, with D perhaps TRBD2 (5 bases). In germline, CDR1 is MNHNS, CDR2 SASEGT. The CDR3 is 11 amino acids. Trimming removed 7 bases at V and 7 bases at J, with 10 bases between. The DNA for the CDR3 is TGTGCCAGCACCACGAGCGGGACCCAGTACTTC. Translation: CASTTSGTQYF.

This chain uses TRBV12-3 or TRBV12-4 with TRBJ2-2; 8 positions agree with TRBD1. The trim removed 6 bases at V and 8 bases at J, leaving 8 bases unmatched. The CDR3 length is 14 residues. The CDR3: CASSDDRGLGELFF. DNA of the CDR3: TGTGCCAGCAGCGACGACAGGGGCCTGGGGGAGCTGTTTTTT.